This T cell receptor (beta chain) was documented in a study of T-cell memory formation after mild COVID-19. In the study overall: TCR clusters showed largely donor specificity. Findings and caveats of the study: Day 15 to 85 contracting clones showed balanced CD4/CD8; day 15 to 37 expanders favored CD4+. The appearance of some responding clones in pre-infection memory suggested that cross-reactive memory joined.

This clonotype was observed a handful of times. Its antigen is as yet unknown. After removal of 10 bases from V and 4 bases from J, the junction contained 11 bases not matched to a gene. CDR3 size: 14 residues. 5'RACE with constant-segment primers built TCRalpha and TCRbeta cDNA libraries with UMIs. TCRdb independently ran MiXCR on the 5' RACE reads; one entry per CDR3 protein. The sample includes about 400,000 distinct CDR3 sequences, under 20% seen only once; the top ten take about a fifth. This TCR was recovered from a man between 18 and 29 years old who had mild COVID-19 (a few samples of this study predate the infection). Cell type and time point are not known. Sequencing input: PBMCs or a T cell subset sorted from them (not recorded which). The chain recombines TRBV12-3 or TRBV12-4 with TRBJ2-7; 9 bases map to TRBD1. This CDR3 is CAITGTGPSYEQYF. CDR3 nucleotides: TGTGCCATTACGGGGACAGGGCCTTCGTACGAGCAGTACTTC.